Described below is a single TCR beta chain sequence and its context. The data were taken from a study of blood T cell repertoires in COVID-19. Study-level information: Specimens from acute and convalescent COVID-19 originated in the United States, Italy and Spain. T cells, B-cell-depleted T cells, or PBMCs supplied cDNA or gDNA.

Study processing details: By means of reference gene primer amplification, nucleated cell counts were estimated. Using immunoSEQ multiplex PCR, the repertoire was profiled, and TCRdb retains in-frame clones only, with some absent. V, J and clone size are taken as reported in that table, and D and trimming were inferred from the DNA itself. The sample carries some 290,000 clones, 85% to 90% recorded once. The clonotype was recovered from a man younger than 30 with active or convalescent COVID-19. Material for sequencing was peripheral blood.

The CDR3 sequence: CACQMGAGEKLFF. CDR3 bases: TGTGCCTGTCAGATGGGTGCGGGGGAAAAACTGTTTTTT. The chain is built from TRBV30 and TRBJ1-4; D remains ambiguous. The CDR3 has 13 amino acids. Trimming shortened V by 6 bases and J by 8 bases, and 16 bases separated the two germline ends. Germline CDR1 GTSNPN, CDR2 SVGIG (reference sequence). Supplemented by reference TRBV30 and TRBJ1-4, the full variable domain reads SQTIHQWPATLVQPVGSPLSLECTVEGTSNPNLYWYRQAAGRGLQLLFYSVGIGQISSEVPQNLSASRPQDRQFILSSKKLLLSDSGFYLCACQMGAGEKLFFGSGTQLSVL.